This T cell receptor (beta chain) came from a study of identical twins (dated by TCRdb to the mid-2010s). About the study as a whole: TCR alpha and beta repertoires from monozygotic twins, unrelated adults of various ages and cord blood were deep-sequenced to test whether fetal clonotypes persist. To rule out contamination, replicate twin experiments were performed at different times with different library preparation protocols. The full study reports these points: Recombination models systematically underestimated out-of-frame TCR alpha sharing in monozygotic twins but agreed with sharing between unrelated individuals. Because the same donors could not be followed over many years, the conclusions depended on cross-sectional statistical analysis. Fewer insertions were carried by abundant cord blood beta clonotypes, a similar but weaker trend appeared in young adult naive repertoires, and no such trend appeared in memory repertoires. Excess twin sharing in beta out-of-frame sequences was weaker because fewer shared sequences lowered the signal-to-noise ratio. Out-of-frame TCR alpha sequences shared between twins showed an excess of low generation-probability sequences compared with coincidental sharing between unrelated individuals. Invariant T cells such as MAIT and iNKT could partly confound zero-insertion analyses, although diverse VJ usage argued against such confounding for most clonotypes.

Every donor in the study was a healthy Caucasian. Miltenyi CD45RO+ enrichment and human naive T-cell isolation kits were used to isolate memory (CD45RO+) and naive T cells from PBMC. The V end loses 4 bases and the J end loses 7 bases, and a stretch of 17 bases separates them. Counted from cysteine to phenylalanine, this CDR3 has 15 amino acids. CDR3 DNA only is kept here, 45 bases in frame from base 1. The germline V gene encodes CDR1 LGHDT and CDR2 YNNKEL (reference sequence). Library method: 5' RACE. Sequenced on an Illumina HiSeq 2000. Template switching added a universal primer binding site, and the final cDNA carried a unique molecular identifier that allowed TCR cDNA molecules to be counted accurately. Specific primers in the conserved constant-segment region were used to synthesize first-strand cDNA for the TCR alpha and beta chains. To control for contamination, each cDNA library was double barcoded with a SMART-Mk sample barcode plus Illumina barcodes. TruSeq adapter sequences along with Illumina sample barcodes were introduced in two successive PCR steps. Sequencing of the TCR alpha and beta cDNA libraries was done on the Illumina HiSeq platform using custom primers. The published analysis was carried out like this. Raw reads were processed with MiGEC to extract unique molecular identifiers, and MiXCR was used to determine CDR3 positions. For each individual, recombination models were inferred using an EM algorithm with the repgenHMM and IGoR tools. The analysis of shared clonotypes was done with the tcR package in R, with sharing normalized by the product of cloneset sizes. Out-of-frame nonproductive sequences were analyzed to study raw recombination free of thymic and clonal selection effects. The public reads were reprocessed in TCRdb via fastp at Q25 and MiXCR, keeping in-frame beta chains. When rows share a CDR3 protein, they turn into one entry using the most common DNA and genes. What appears here as the V and J calls and clone size reflects TCRdb's work, not the paper's. The sample has 150,000 or so distinct CDR3 sequences on record, 3% to 4% of them singletons. The ten largest clones take up approximately 7.7% of the sample.

In its sample, this clonotype was seen many times. It has no known antigen specificity. No much larger clone exists at a distance of one base, and base qualities are not known. The sequenced sample consisted of memory T cells sorted from blood. Read against the paper, the sample's cell subset or site label means: CD45RO+ enriched T cells. The TCR was taken from a man in his late teens or twenties in good health. The chain was built from TRBV3-1 and TRBJ2-1; there is no confident call for the D gene. The CDR3 region has the sequence CASSRAHQVRNEQFF. The sequence in DNA is TGTGCCAGCAGCCGAGCCCACCAAGTGAGGAATGAGCAGTTCTTC.